The sequence of this TCR beta chain was determined in a study of technical replicates of blood from a few donors. Repertoires were generated with immunoSEQ multiplex PCR, while TCRdb's copy carries only in-frame clones and drops some. The table lists about 81,000 clones, about 97% of them singletons. The length of the CDR3 is 15 residues. Losses at the gene ends were 0 bases for V and 7 bases for J; bases not matched to a gene: 5. Germline CDR1 reads MNHEY; CDR2 reads SVGAGI. The chain employs TRBV6-5 and TRBJ1-4, with TRBD1 identical over 7 bases. This TCR derives from a human donor in good health. Sample: T cells isolated from PBMCs. The DNA of the CDR3 is TGTGCCAGCAGTTACTCGGGAGACAGGGCTGAAAAACTGTTTTTT. As protein: CASSYSGDRAEKLFF.